The 23 T cell receptor beta chains listed next were all sequenced from one sample in a study of post-analysis software for immune sequencing data. Their cognate antigens are unknown. General study points: About 5 TRBV segments appeared more often in patients than in controls, and TRBV5-6, TRBV5-1 and TRBV20-1 were among these.

Unique-molecular-identifier-tagged TCR beta cDNA libraries were used. In TCRdb, the PCR reads were re-called with MiXCR into one record per CDR3 protein. The table has some 800,000 distinct CDR3 sequences, just over 45% seen once. What was sequenced was blood. The receptors come from a girl aged 10 to 17 with multiple sclerosis.

This rearrangement joins TRBV5-1 to TRBJ2-3; either TRBD1 or TRBD2 may fit D (5 bases each). This CDR3 is built from 16 residues. Germline assignment: CDR1 SGHRS and CDR2 YFSETQ. With 5 bases removed from V and 1 base from J, the gap between germline ends came to 17 bases. CDR3 region: CASSSRGAAGTDTQYF. Here the CDR3 DNA reads TGCGCCAGCAGTAGTCGAGGGGCCGCTGGCACAGATACGCAGTATTTT.

The chain joins TRBV6-5 to TRBJ2-3, with D perhaps given as TRBD1 or TRBD2 (6 bases each). Per the germline V gene, CDR1 is MNHEY and CDR2 is SVGAGI. The CDR3 totals 20 residues. Trimming pared 4 bases from V and 2 bases from J, leaving 28 bases between. The CDR3 protein is CASSSRTGATSAPSTDTQYF. In nucleotides, the CDR3 is TGTGCCAGCAGTTCACGAACGGGGGCCACCTCGGCCCCCTCCACAGATACGCAGTATTTT.

This rearrangement joins TRBV4-3 to TRBJ2-7; no reliable D call. The germline V and J ends were trimmed by 2 bases and 3 bases, with 11 bases remaining between them. Per germline, CDR1 LGHNA and CDR2 YSLEER. The CDR3 totals 14 residues. The chain's CDR3 is CASSQRKLGYEQYF. In DNA, the CDR3 is TGCGCCAGCAGCCAACGCAAACTCGGCTACGAGCAGTACTTC.

The chain combines TRBV4-2 with TRBJ2-1; 14 bases fit TRBD2. Trimming removed 2 bases from V and 1 base from J; junction bases left unmatched: 13. Germline CDR1 LGHNA, CDR2 YNFKEQ. This CDR3 is built from 21 residues. CDR3 region: CASSQPGLAGGRWESYNEQFF. CDR3 nucleotides: TGTGCCAGCAGCCAACCTGGACTAGCGGGAGGTAGATGGGAGTCCTACAATGAGCAGTTCTTC.

This chain links TRBV28 with TRBJ1-4; no definite D call. The CDR3 runs 14 residues. Trimming stripped 2 bases from V and 8 bases from J, with 12 bases between. Germline-derived CDR1 and CDR2 are MDHEN and SYDVKM. The CDR3 DNA sequence: TGTGCCAGCAGTTTAAGCGACCGGGTCGAAAAACTGTTTTTT. Protein sequence: CASSLSDRVEKLFF.

V is TRBV7-9 and J is TRBJ2-3; D gene unclear. The CDR3 has 15 amino acids. CDR1 and CDR2 from the germline V gene are SEHNR and FQNEAQ (reference sequence). V lost 5 bases and J lost 3, with 15 bases in between. The CDR3 is CASSQRMPATDTQYF. CDR3 sequence (DNA): TGTGCCAGCAGCCAGCGCATGCCCGCGACAGATACGCAGTATTTT.

The gene calls are TRBV10-3 and TRBJ2-3, with 10 bases matching TRBD2. Germline-derived CDR1 and CDR2 are ENHRY and SYGVKD. This CDR3 is built from 16 residues. The junction had 11 bases not matched to a gene; V was cut back by 6 bases and J by 5 bases. The CDR3 sequence: CAIRVLAGDRQDTQYF. In nucleotides, the CDR3 is TGTGCCATCAGGGTTCTAGCGGGAGACCGCCAAGATACGCAGTATTTT.

The V call is TRBV29-1, the J call TRBJ2-1, with D hard to call. V was shortened by 4 bases and J by 15 bases, with 16 bases between the two germline ends. The length of the CDR3 is 11 residues. CDR1 and CDR2 from the germline V gene are SQVTM and ANQGSEA. DNA of the CDR3: TGCAGCGTTGTCAGACTGGGGTGGTGGTTCTTC. Translation gives CSVVRLGWWFF.

The chain carries TRBV5-1 and TRBJ2-3; maybe TRBD2 (5 bases). This CDR3 region has 14 residues. V was clipped by 0 bases and J by 3 bases, with 8 bases between them. The germline CDR1 and CDR2 sequences are SGHRS and YFSETQ. The CDR3 loop reads CASSLELVTDTQYF. DNA for the CDR3: TGCGCCAGCAGCTTGGAACTAGTTACAGATACGCAGTATTTT.

J is TRBJ1-6 and V is TRBV10-3; no reliable D call. V lost 10 bases and J 9 bases, leaving 13 bases between the germline ends. Looked up from germline, CDR1 is ENHRY and CDR2 is SYGVKD. CDR3 length: 12 residues. Written as DNA, the CDR3 is TGTGCCACCAGCAATCCCGGTTCACCCCTCCACTTT. Protein sequence: CATSNPGSPLHF.

V gene TRBV12-3 or TRBV12-4 combines with J gene TRBJ1-2, with D perhaps matching TRBD1 (6 bases). V lost 10 bases and J lost 8, with 14 bases in between. The CDR3 length is 11 residues. The CDR3 nucleotides read TGTGCCACAGGGGCTGCGGGCGGCTACACCTTC. Protein: CATGAAGGYTF.

This sequence joins TRBV7-2 and TRBJ2-3, with D uncertain. CDR1 is SGHTA and CDR2 is FQGNSA in the germline V gene. CDR3 length: 13 residues. The V end lost 4 bases, the J end lost 3 bases, and 8 bases lay between the germline ends. CDR3 loop: CASSSRPTDTQYF. The CDR3 nucleotides read TGTGCCAGCAGCTCCAGACCTACAGATACGCAGTATTTT.

The genes are TRBV10-3 and TRBJ2-1; D unresolved. Per the germline V gene, CDR1 is ENHRY and CDR2 is SYGVKD. Trimming pared 3 bases from V and 2 bases from J, leaving 2 bases between. The CDR3 is 12 residues long. CDR3 sequence (DNA): TGTGCCATCAGTGATGCCTACAATGAGCAGTTCTTC. It translates to CAISDAYNEQFF.

The V and J genes are TRBV30 and TRBJ2-5, with D perhaps matching TRBD1 (6 bases). Near its end, the DNA agrees better with TRBJ2-7, so the J call may be wrong. The CDR3 is 13 amino acids. CDR1 and CDR2 (germline): GTSNPN, SVGIG (reference sequence). CDR3 in amino acids: CAWRPRDMGEQYF. In nucleotides, the CDR3 is TGTGCCTGGAGGCCCCGGGACATGGGCGAGCAGTACTTC.

With regard to this clonotype: A clone one base away is much larger, so this may be a read error. DNA of the CDR3: TGCAGTGCTAGATCCTTGGGAGGGAGGGCGGTGAATGAGCAGTTCTTC. It translates to CSARSLGGRAVNEQFF. The gene calls are TRBV20-1 and TRBJ2-1; 7 nucleotides agree with TRBD2. CDR3 size: 16 residues. V shed 2 bases, J shed 7 bases, and the junction held 14 bases outside the gene matches. Looked up from germline, CDR1 is DFQATT and CDR2 is SNEGSKA (reference sequence).

The chain has TRBV5-1 and TRBJ2-5; TRBD2 is a possible D gene (5 bases). Germline CDR1 reads SGHRS; CDR2 reads YFSETQ. V was clipped by 0 bases and J by 11 bases, with 11 bases between them. This CDR3 comprises 12 residues. CDR3 amino acids: CASSLESWEQYF. The DNA for the CDR3 is TGCGCCAGCAGCTTGGAGTCCTGGGAGCAGTACTTC.

V is TRBV3-1 and J is TRBJ1-5; no clear D. The germline CDR1 and CDR2 sequences are LGHDT and YNNKEL (reference sequence). V was cut by 5 bases and J by 9 bases, with 14 bases left in between. The CDR3 runs to 13 residues. CDR3 coding DNA: TGTGCCAGCAGCACCAACCAGTTGGGGCCCCAGCATTTT. Protein product: CASSTNQLGPQHF. The full variable domain, completed using reference TRBV3-1 and TRBJ1-5, is DTAVSQTPKYLVTQMGNDKSIKCEQNLGHDTMYWYKQDSKKFLKIMFSYNNKELIINETVPNRFSPKSPDKAHLNLHINSLELGDSAVYFCASSTNQLGPQHFGDGTRLSIL.

This clonotype was observed at least ten times. The V call is TRBV3-1, the J call TRBJ2-3; D gene uncertain. Germline V CDR1 and CDR2: LGHDT, YNNKEL (reference sequence). V shed 2 bases and J shed 3 bases, with 6 bases lying between them. CDR3 length: 13 amino acids. The CDR3: CASSQLGTDTQYF. In DNA form, the CDR3 reads TGTGCCAGCAGCCAACTAGGTACAGATACGCAGTATTTT.

The rearrangement uses TRBV7-9 and TRBJ2-1; D is undetermined. V was pared by 5 bases and J by 12 bases, with 5 bases between. Per the germline V gene, CDR1 is SEHNR and CDR2 is FQNEAQ (reference sequence). The CDR3 has 9 residues. CDR3 residues: CASSPLQFF. DNA for the CDR3: TGTGCCAGCAGCCCCCTGCAGTTCTTC.

This chain uses TRBV10-3 with TRBJ2-6; tentatively, D is TRBD1 or TRBD2 (6 bases each). CDR3 length: 17 residues. V was pared by 0 bases and J by 2 bases, with 11 bases between. The V gene's germline CDR1 is ENHRY and CDR2 SYGVKD. The CDR3 sequence: CAISESSRGAGANVLTF. The CDR3 nucleotides read TGTGCCATCAGTGAGTCGAGTAGGGGGGCTGGGGCCAACGTCCTGACTTTC.

The genes are TRBV25-1 and TRBJ2-1; 10 bases align to TRBD2. V was pared by 2 bases and J by 3 bases, with 10 bases of the junction left unmatched. Germline V gene lookup returns CDR1 MGHDK and CDR2 SYGVNS. This CDR3 spans 18 amino acids. The CDR3 region has the DNA TGTGCCAGCAGTGAAATGGGGGGCGGGACTAGCGTCTACAATGAGCAGTTCTTC. This gives the protein CASSEMGGGTSVYNEQFF.

The CDR3 is CASSWTSGSPSYNEQFF. In DNA form, the CDR3 reads TGCGCCAGCAGCTGGACTAGCGGGAGTCCTTCCTACAATGAGCAGTTCTTC. The V call is TRBV5-1, the J call TRBJ2-1; 13 bases are a match to TRBD2. V was clipped by 3 bases and J by 1 base; unmatched bases: 4. The germline V gene encodes CDR1 SGHRS and CDR2 YFSETQ. The CDR3 is 17 residues long.

V is TRBV20-1 and J is TRBJ2-1; unclear D gene. This CDR3 is built from 15 residues. V shed 0 bases and J shed 7 bases, with 16 bases lying between them. The germline gives CDR1 DFQATT, CDR2 SNEGSKA (reference sequence). The chain's CDR3 is CSARDQAEVGNEQFF. CDR3 bases: TGCAGTGCTAGAGATCAGGCAGAGGTTGGGAATGAGCAGTTCTTC.